The 25 T cell receptor beta chains listed next were all sequenced from one sample in a study of T cell changes during pregnancy in multiple sclerosis. The repertoire was sequenced with immunoSEQ multiplex PCR; TCRdb's copy has only in-frame clones and lacks some. The sample has 120,000 or so clones, approximately 93% seen once. The sample in question was peripheral blood, obtained before pregnancy. All receptors come from a female donor with multiple sclerosis, enrolled in a pregnancy study.

J is TRBJ1-1 and V is TRBV18; D is uncertain. This CDR3 has 14 residues. Germline V gene data show CDR1 as KGHSH and CDR2 as LQKENI. V lost 3 bases to trimming and J lost 0 bases, with 8 bases between them. CDR3 DNA sequence: TGTGCCAGCTCACCGGCAGGTATGAACACTGAAGCTTTCTTT. It yields the protein CASSPAGMNTEAFF.

The V gene is TRBV6-5, the J gene TRBJ1-2; D uncertain. Per germline, CDR1 MNHEY and CDR2 SVGAGI. The CDR3 runs to 16 residues. The V end lost 4 bases, the J end lost 6 bases, and 21 bases lay between the germline ends. The CDR3 protein is CASSSTSAVQFDGYTF. CDR3 nucleotides: TGTGCCAGCAGTTCAACGTCCGCAGTCCAGTTCGATGGCTACACCTTC.

Note on this clone: The germline gene is not matched at one end of the junction; a read error may be the cause. This rearrangement joins TRBV7-9 to TRBJ2-7, with D tentatively TRBD2 (5 bases). This CDR3 is built from 12 residues. CDR1 and CDR2 from the germline V gene are SEHNR and FQNEAQ (reference sequence). The CDR3 loop is CASSLDQRSIDF. The CDR3 DNA follows: TGTGCCAGCAGCTTAGACCAGCGGAGCATTGACTTC.

The rearrangement uses TRBV19 and TRBJ1-1, with a possible D match to TRBD1 (5 bases). From germline, CDR1 is LNHDA and CDR2 SQIVND (reference sequence). Trimming stripped 1 base from V and 5 bases from J, with 14 bases between. CDR3 length: 15 residues. CDR3 in DNA: TGTGCCAGTAGTATAGTGCTCGGGGGAGGAACTGAAGCTTTCTTT. Amino acid sequence: CASSIVLGGGTEAFF.

The chain has TRBV27 and TRBJ1-2; D unclear. V lost 2 bases to trimming and J lost 4 bases, with 5 bases between them. CDR1 is MNHEY, CDR2 SMNVEV, per germline (reference sequence). CDR3 length: 12 residues. The CDR3 spells CASSLNSYGYTF. The CDR3 bases are TGTGCCAGCAGTTTAAATAGCTATGGCTACACCTTC.

The chain carries TRBV6-1 and TRBJ1-4, with D possibly TRBD1 on 5 matching bases. Germline V gives CDR1 MNHNS, CDR2 SASEGT. This CDR3 comprises 14 residues. V shed 4 bases and J shed 11 bases, with 17 bases lying between them. CDR3 bases: TGTGCCAGCAGTGGCGGGACTCAGGGACGGAAACTGTTTTTT. It is translated as CASSGGTQGRKLFF.

The chain couples TRBV5-4 to TRBJ2-2; 8 bases fit TRBD2. The CDR3 has 15 amino acids. Trimming cost V 3 bases and J 6 bases; bases outside gene matches: 7. CDR1 is SGHNT and CDR2 is YYREEE in the germline V gene (reference sequence). CDR3 protein: CASSSSGRAAGELFF. As DNA, the CDR3 is TGTGCCAGCAGCTCCTCCGGGAGGGCCGCCGGGGAGCTGTTTTTT.

CDR3 protein: CASSLLQGTVGYTF. The DNA of the CDR3 is TGTGCCAGCAGCTTGCTACAGGGTACTGTTGGCTACACCTTC. The V call is TRBV5-4, the J call TRBJ1-2, with D tentatively TRBD1 (6 bases). The CDR3 is made up of 14 amino acids. Germline V gene data show CDR1 as SGHNT and CDR2 as YYREEE (reference sequence). The V end was cut by 1 base, the J end by 7 bases, with 14 bases between.

The V call is TRBV30, the J call TRBJ2-1; TRBD2 might be the D (6 bases). This CDR3 is built from 15 residues. Trimming cost V 1 base and J 3 bases, with 13 bases left between them. Germline V lookup: CDR1 GTSNPN, CDR2 SVGIG (reference sequence). CDR3 protein: CAWSEGLAYYNEQFF. The CDR3 region has the DNA TGTGCCTGGAGTGAGGGACTGGCCTACTACAATGAGCAGTTCTTC.

This clone was seen more than once but under ten times. The chain combines TRBV6-1 with TRBJ1-2, with 7 bases fitting TRBD1. The CDR3 totals 15 residues. Per the germline V gene, CDR1 is MNHNS and CDR2 is SASEGT. Trimming removed 1 base from V and 4 bases from J; junction bases left unmatched: 6. CDR3 coding DNA: TGTGCCAGCAGTGAAGAGGGACAGAGCGTCTATGGCTACACCTTC. Translation: CASSEEGQSVYGYTF.

The J gene is TRBJ2-2, the V gene TRBV19; TRBD2 aligns across 7 bases. Germline V CDR1 and CDR2: LNHDA, SQIVND (reference sequence). The length of the CDR3 is 14 residues. The junction had 3 bases not matched to a gene; V was cut back by 8 bases and J by 0 bases. The CDR3 DNA is TGTGCCAGTGGCAGCGGGGCGAACACCGGGGAGCTGTTTTTT. This sequence encodes CASGSGANTGELFF.

In this sample, this clone turned up once. The rearrangement links TRBV2 to TRBJ2-7; no firm D call. Germline CDR1 is SNHLY and CDR2 is FYNNEI. Trimming cost V 5 bases and J 12 bases, with 14 bases left between them. CDR3 length equals 11 residues. The CDR3 region is CASSSGLKLYF. The CDR3 region has the DNA TGTGCCAGCAGTTCAGGCCTCAAGCTGTACTTC.

Only one count was recorded for this clone. The chain couples TRBV15 to TRBJ2-1; 7 positions agree with TRBD2. CDR1 is LNHNV, CDR2 YYDKDF, per germline (reference sequence). This CDR3 region has 15 residues. V lost 3 bases, J lost 3 bases, and 5 bases stayed unmatched. The CDR3 reads CATSRAGASYNEQFF. The CDR3 bases are TGTGCCACCAGCAGGGCGGGAGCCAGCTACAATGAGCAGTTCTTC.

This chain links TRBV2 with TRBJ1-4; D not resolved. V was cut by 7 bases and J by 0 bases, with 9 bases left in between. CDR3 length: 14 residues. The germline V gene encodes CDR1 SNHLY and CDR2 FYNNEI. The CDR3 is CASTVLATNEKLFF. The CDR3 DNA reads TGTGCCAGCACGGTCCTTGCAACTAATGAAAAACTGTTTTTT.

The chain joins TRBV5-1 to TRBJ2-5; 8 nucleotides match TRBD1. Trimming at V came to 4 bases and at J to 5 bases, leaving 4 bases not matched to a gene. Looked up from germline, CDR1 is SGHRS and CDR2 is YFSETQ. The CDR3 length is 13 residues. DNA for the CDR3: TGCGCCAGCAGCGCCCGACAGGGGGAGACCCAGTACTTC. Protein sequence: CASSARQGETQYF.

CDR3 region: CASSSPGQPYEQYF. The CDR3 DNA is TGTGCCAGCAGTTCTCCGGGACAGCCCTACGAGCAGTACTTC. The V and J genes are TRBV28 and TRBJ2-7; TRBD1 matches at 7 bases. This CDR3 contains 14 residues. Germline values: CDR1 MDHEN, CDR2 SYDVKM. V lost 4 bases to trimming and J lost 2 bases; unmatched junction nucleotides: 5.

V and J are TRBV7-9 and TRBJ2-1, with TRBD1 as a possible D gene (6 bases). There are 15 residues in the CDR3. CDR1 and CDR2 from the germline V gene are SEHNR and FQNEAQ (reference sequence). V was trimmed by 4 bases and J by 0 bases, leaving 10 bases between them. The CDR3 is CASSSTGSSYNEQFF. CDR3 DNA sequence: TGTGCCAGCAGCTCCACAGGGAGCTCCTACAATGAGCAGTTCTTC.

V gene TRBV27 combines with J gene TRBJ1-1; D unclear. The V gene lost 8 bases and the J gene lost 1 base, with 11 bases spanning the gap. CDR1 is MNHEY, CDR2 SMNVEV, per germline (reference sequence). The CDR3 runs to 13 residues. CDR3 DNA sequence: TGTGCCAGCGAGTCCCGCGCGAACACTGAAGCTTTCTTT. Amino acid sequence: CASESRANTEAFF.

The genes are TRBV5-6 and TRBJ1-1; TRBD1 might be the D (6 bases). This CDR3 is 15 amino acids long. The ends were cut back, 1 base at V and 4 bases at J, with 14 bases in the middle. Per the germline V gene, CDR1 is SGHDT and CDR2 is YYEEEE. The CDR3 loop is CASSLSFRGGTEAFF. The DNA of the CDR3 is TGTGCCAGCAGCTTGTCGTTTAGGGGGGGCACTGAAGCTTTCTTT. The full variable domain, rest sourced from reference TRBV5-6 and TRBJ1-1, is DAGVTQSPTHLIKTRGQQVTLRCSPKSGHDTVSWYQQALGQGPQFIFQYYEEEERQRGNFPDRFSGHQFPNYSSELNVNALLLGDSALYLCASSLSFRGGTEAFFGQGTRLTVV.

This chain connects TRBV5-1 to TRBJ2-3; 15 bases match TRBD2. With 3 bases clipped from V and 2 bases from J, the junction kept 7 bases outside the gene matches. The CDR3 is 18 residues long. CDR1 is SGHRS, CDR2 YFSETQ, per germline. CDR3 nucleotides: TGCGCCAGCAGCTACGGACTAGCGGGAGGGGGGAACACAGATACGCAGTATTTT. Amino acids: CASSYGLAGGGNTDTQYF.

The genes are TRBV9 and TRBJ2-2; D uncertain. The germline CDR1 and CDR2 sequences are SGDLS and YYNGEE. With 0 bases removed from V and 1 base from J, the gap between germline ends came to 4 bases. CDR3 length equals 14 residues. The CDR3 spells CASSVGLNTGELFF. CDR3 nucleotide sequence: TGTGCCAGCAGCGTAGGGCTGAACACCGGGGAGCTGTTTTTT.

The chain is built from TRBV19 and TRBJ1-1, with 11 bases matching TRBD1. Germline V gives CDR1 LNHDA, CDR2 SQIVND (reference sequence). The CDR3 spans 13 residues. With V trimmed by 6 bases and J by 10 bases, 7 bases remained unmatched. CDR3 amino acids: CASRGQGDGGAFF. In nucleotides, the CDR3 is TGTGCCAGTAGGGGACAGGGGGATGGGGGAGCTTTCTTT.

V is TRBV19 and J is TRBJ2-1; 7 bases are shared with TRBD1. Trimming took 7 bases from V and 7 from J; bases not matched to a gene: 10. The CDR3 extends over 14 amino acids. Germline V CDR1 and CDR2: LNHDA, SQIVND (reference sequence). CDR3 DNA sequence: TGTGCCAGTAATTGGGGACAGACCCCTAATGAGCAGTTCTTC. Its protein is CASNWGQTPNEQFF.

The chain is built from TRBV9 and TRBJ2-7; 9 nucleotides align to TRBD2. The V gene's germline CDR1 is SGDLS and CDR2 YYNGEE. V trimming: 0 bases; J trimming: 9 bases; junction bases outside the gene matches: 10. This CDR3 spans 15 amino acids. CDR3 loop: CASSVDGSGSLWQYF. CDR3 sequence (DNA): TGTGCCAGCAGCGTAGATGGTAGCGGGAGCCTCTGGCAGTACTTC.

The chain recombines TRBV7-9 with TRBJ1-3, with TRBD1 matching over 8 bases. The CDR3 runs to 13 residues. Germline V CDR1 and CDR2: SEHNR, FQNEAQ (reference sequence). The ends lost 5 bases at V and 11 bases at J; junction bases unmatched: 8. CDR3 DNA: TGTGCCAGCAGCCTCGGACAGGGAATCGCCATATATTTT. It translates to CASSLGQGIAIYF.